This TCR beta chain appears in the sequencing data of a study of blood T cell repertoires in COVID-19. For the study at large: From the United States, Italy and Spain came samples of acute and convalescent COVID-19. T cells, B-cell-depleted T cells, or PBMCs supplied cDNA or gDNA.

Under the authors' procedure: Amplification from reference gene primers served as the basis for estimated nucleated cell counts. Sequencing was performed with immunoSEQ multiplex PCR; in TCRdb, only in-frame clones are kept and a portion is missing. V, J and clone size are those of that table, while D and trimming were read from the DNA. The sample holds 50,000 to 70,000 clones, more than 85% seen once. The CDR3 length is 14 residues. The V gene's germline CDR1 is MGHDK and CDR2 SYGVNS. V dropped 6 bases and J dropped 4; count of bases not matched to a gene: 7. This sequence was found in a human donor with active COVID-19. The donor label of this sample is uncertain. The sequenced material came from peripheral blood. This chain joins TRBV25-1 and TRBJ1-1; TRBD1 matches 8 bases. As DNA, the CDR3 is TGTGCCAGCAGCCTCAGGGGGCGCGGCACTGAAGCTTTCTTT. This encodes CASSLRGRGTEAFF.